This TCR beta chain was obtained from a study of blood T cell repertoires in COVID-19. Per the germline V gene, CDR1 is SGHRS and CDR2 is YFSETQ. The germline V and J ends were trimmed by 0 bases and 4 bases, with 10 bases remaining between them. This CDR3 comprises 14 residues. Profiled with immunoSEQ multiplex PCR; TCRdb holds only in-frame clones, not every one. The sample holds about 200,000 clones, around 86% seen once. The V gene is TRBV5-1, the J gene TRBJ1-1; TRBD1 is a possible D gene (5 bases). This clonotype was obtained from a man between 60 and 75 years old with acute or convalescent COVID-19. Sequenced sample: peripheral blood. CDR3 DNA sequence: TGCGCCAGCAGCTTGGATCTCGGGGGCACTGAAGCTTTCTTT. It translates to CASSLDLGGTEAFF.